This T cell receptor (beta chain) was captured by sequencing in a study of blood T cells in healthy people across ages. Overall study results and limits: Relative to aged donors, long-lived donors carried more naive CD4+ cells and displayed higher diversity.

Of note for this clonotype: Its antigen is unidentified.

A sample-barcoded 5' primer and a J-beta primer mix were used in a second PCR of roughly 7 to 11 cycles. Every molecule of cDNA carried a tag from a template-switch adaptor with 12 random nucleotides. Each CDR3 protein gets one entry after TCRdb re-called the 5' RACE reads with MiXCR. Of about 320,000 distinct CDR3 sequences listed, 25% to 30% are singletons. The CDR3 spans 16 residues. With 0 bases clipped from V and 5 bases from J, the junction kept 8 bases outside the gene matches. From germline, CDR1 is SGHRS and CDR2 YFSETQ. What was sequenced was blood. The chain has TRBV5-1 and TRBJ2-1; TRBD2 aligns across 7 bases. The TCR was taken from a woman between 65 and 79 years old in good health. The chain's CDR3 is CASSLAVLAENNEQFF. CDR3 DNA sequence: TGCGCCAGCAGCTTGGCCGTCCTAGCGGAGAACAATGAGCAGTTCTTC.